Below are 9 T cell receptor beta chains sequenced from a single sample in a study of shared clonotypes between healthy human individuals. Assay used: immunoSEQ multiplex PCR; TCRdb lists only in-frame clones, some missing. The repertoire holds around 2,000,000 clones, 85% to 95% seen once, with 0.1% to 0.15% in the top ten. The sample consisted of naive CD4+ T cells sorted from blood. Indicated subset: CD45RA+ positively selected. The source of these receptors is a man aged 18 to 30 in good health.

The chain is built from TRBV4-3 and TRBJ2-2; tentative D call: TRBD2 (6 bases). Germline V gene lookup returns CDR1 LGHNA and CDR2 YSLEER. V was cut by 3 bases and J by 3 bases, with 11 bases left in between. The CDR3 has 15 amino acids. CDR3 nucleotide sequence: TGCGCCAGCAGCCAGGGGGACTTGTACACCGGGGAGCTGTTTTTT. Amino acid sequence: CASSQGDLYTGELFF.

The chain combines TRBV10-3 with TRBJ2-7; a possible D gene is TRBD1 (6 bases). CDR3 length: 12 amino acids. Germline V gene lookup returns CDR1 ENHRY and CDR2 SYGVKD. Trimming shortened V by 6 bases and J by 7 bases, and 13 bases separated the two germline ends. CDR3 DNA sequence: TGTGCCATCAGCCCGGACAGCCGGGAGCAGTACTTC. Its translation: CAISPDSREQYF.

CDR3 amino acids: CASSYFGLGEKLFF. The CDR3 DNA is TGTGCCAGCAGTTACTTCGGTTTAGGGGAAAAACTGTTTTTT. V is TRBV6-5 and J is TRBJ1-4; the D is unclear. Trimming removed 1 base at V and 8 bases at J, with 11 bases between. CDR1 is MNHEY and CDR2 is SVGAGI in the germline V gene. The CDR3 is made up of 14 amino acids.

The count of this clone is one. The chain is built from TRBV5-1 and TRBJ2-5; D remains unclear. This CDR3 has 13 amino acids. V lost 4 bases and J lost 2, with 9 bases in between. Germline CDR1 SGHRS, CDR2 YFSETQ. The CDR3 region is CASSEQPQETQYF. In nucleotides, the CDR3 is TGCGCCAGCAGCGAACAGCCGCAAGAGACCCAGTACTTC.

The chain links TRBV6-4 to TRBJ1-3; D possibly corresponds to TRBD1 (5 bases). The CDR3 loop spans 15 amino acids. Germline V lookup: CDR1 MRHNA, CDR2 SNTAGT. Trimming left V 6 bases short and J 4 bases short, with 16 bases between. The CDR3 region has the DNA TGTGCCAGCAGCCCGGGGGGGTCCAGGGGAAACACCATATATTTT. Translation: CASSPGGSRGNTIYF.

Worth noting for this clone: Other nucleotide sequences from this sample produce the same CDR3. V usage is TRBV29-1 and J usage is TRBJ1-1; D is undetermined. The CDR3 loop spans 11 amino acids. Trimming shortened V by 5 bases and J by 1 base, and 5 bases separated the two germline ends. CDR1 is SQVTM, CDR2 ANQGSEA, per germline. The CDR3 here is CSVRGNTEAFF. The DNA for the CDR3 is TGCAGCGTTCGAGGGAACACTGAAGCTTTCTTT.

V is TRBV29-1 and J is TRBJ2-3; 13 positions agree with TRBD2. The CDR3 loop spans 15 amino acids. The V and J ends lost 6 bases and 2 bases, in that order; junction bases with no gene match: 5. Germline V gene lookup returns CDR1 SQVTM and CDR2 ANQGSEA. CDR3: CSVGLAGRPTDTQYF. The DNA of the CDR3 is TGCAGCGTGGGACTAGCGGGACGGCCCACAGATACGCAGTATTTT.

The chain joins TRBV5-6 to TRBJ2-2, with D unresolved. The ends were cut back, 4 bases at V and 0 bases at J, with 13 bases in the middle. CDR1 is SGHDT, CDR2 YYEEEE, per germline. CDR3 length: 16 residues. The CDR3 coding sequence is TGTGCCAGCAGCCCGCTAGGCCAAACGAACACCGGGGAGCTGTTTTTT. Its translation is CASSPLGQTNTGELFF. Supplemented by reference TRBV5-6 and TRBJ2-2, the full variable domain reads DAGVTQSPTHLIKTRGQQVTLRCSPKSGHDTVSWYQQALGQGPQFIFQYYEEEERQRGNFPDRFSGHQFPNYSSELNVNALLLGDSALYLCASSPLGQTNTGELFFGEGSRLTVL.

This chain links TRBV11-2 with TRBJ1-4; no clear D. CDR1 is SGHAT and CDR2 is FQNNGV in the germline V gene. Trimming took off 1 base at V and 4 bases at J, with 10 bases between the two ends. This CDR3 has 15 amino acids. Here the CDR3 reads CASSLVSQVNEKLFF. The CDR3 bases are TGTGCCAGCAGCTTAGTCTCTCAAGTTAATGAAAAACTGTTTTTT.